This is a list of T cell receptor beta chains from one sample in a study of PD-L1 blockade in urothelial cancer. Using immunoSEQ multiplex PCR, the repertoire was profiled, and TCRdb retains in-frame clones only, with some absent. The table shows about 45,000 clones, with roughly four fifths occurring only once. The sequencing used PBMCs, collected around atezolizumab (anti-PD-L1) treatment. Every receptor here comes from a man between 60 and 70 years old with urothelial cancer. CDR3s include the opening cysteine and the closing phenylalanine or tryptophan. A D gene is named only where the DNA matches it firmly. Clone size, where shown, is once, few, many, or a class for clones that have expanded.

clone_size cdr3_length j_call d_call v_call cdr3_aa
NA 16 TRBJ2-1 TRBD2 TRBV7-7 CASSPLPGGPQAEQFF
NA 15 TRBJ2-5 NA TRBV5-1 CASSLAGGQPSPQYF
NA 11 TRBJ2-2 NA TRBV7-2 CASSSRGELFF
few 14 TRBJ2-1 NA TRBV7-9 CASSLDGGGNEQFF
NA 17 TRBJ2-2 TRBD2 TRBV4-3 CASSQAPSGRNTGELFF
NA 17 TRBJ2-1 TRBD1 TRBV10-1 CASSQGVLTFGDNEQFF
NA 14 TRBJ2-7 TRBD2 TRBV7-2 CASSSPSGGAQQYF
NA 13 TRBJ1-1 TRBD1 TRBV29-1 CSVASGTDTEAFF
NA 17 TRBJ1-1 TRBD1 TRBV5-1 CASSAGTGSVMNTEAFF
NA 13 TRBJ2-5 NA TRBV2 CASSEQGGETQYF
NA 13 TRBJ2-7 TRBD1 TRBV7-9 CASSPGQGYEQYF
NA 15 TRBJ2-2 NA TRBV27 CASRRPPGNTGELFF
NA 12 TRBJ1-2 TRBD1 TRBV30 CAWSPQGVGYTF
NA 15 TRBJ2-5 TRBD2 TRBV10-3 CAIMNPSGGGETQYF
NA 15 TRBJ2-5 TRBD1 TRBV19 CASSSGQGPYGTQYF
NA 15 TRBJ2-3 NA TRBV5-4 CASSLGLSSTDTQYF
few 14 TRBJ1-6 NA TRBV28 CASSAPGQVSPLHF
NA 14 TRBJ1-2 NA TRBV7-2 CASSLVERPYGYTF
medium-sized 14 TRBJ1-2 NA TRBV7-2 CASSFDPTGFGYTF
NA 14 TRBJ2-7 TRBD1 TRBV7-2 CASSGRDRPYEQYF
NA 14 TRBJ2-1 NA TRBV19 CASSIGQVHYEQFF
NA 14 TRBJ2-7 TRBD2 TRBV28 CASRPGLARPEQYF
NA 13 TRBJ1-1 NA TRBV7-2 CASSSQGNTEAFF
NA 16 TRBJ2-1 TRBD2 TRBV7-8 CASSSPSGGSYNEQFF
NA 14 TRBJ2-7 TRBD2 TRBV7-6 CASSPPGGLFEQYF
NA 14 TRBJ2-7 NA TRBV5-1 CASSLATASGEQYF
NA 13 TRBJ1-1 NA TRBV5-1 CASSFQENTEAFF
few 15 TRBJ2-1 TRBD1 TRBV5-1 CASGGSGTGGHEQFF
few 16 TRBJ2-3 TRBD2 TRBV4-2 CASSLLTSGSTDTQYF
NA 15 TRBJ1-1 NA TRBV18 CASSPLEGWNTEAFF
NA 14 TRBJ1-3 NA TRBV6-5 CASSPGDSGNTIYF
NA 18 TRBJ2-7 TRBD2 TRBV11-2 CASSLGLAGGGSEYEQYF
NA 19 TRBJ2-2 TRBD1 TRBV18 CASSSLPRRDRVDTGELFF
NA 15 TRBJ2-7 TRBD2 TRBV6-4 CASSDRTSGRSEQYF
NA 14 TRBJ1-2 TRBD1 TRBV19 CASSSGQGQYGYTF
NA 15 TRBJ2-1 NA TRBV18 CASSPPIVNGNEQFF
NA 12 TRBJ1-4 NA TRBV28 CASSPKLEKLFF
NA 13 TRBJ1-1 TRBD1 TRBV10-3 CATGTDWDTEAFF
NA 14 TRBJ1-3 TRBD1 TRBV29-1 CSAGGGTVRNTIYF
NA 14 TRBJ2-5 TRBD2 TRBV2 CASALGGGKETQYF
NA 15 TRBJ2-1 TRBD1 TRBV7-6 CASLPGTGGIDEQFF
NA 14 TRBJ2-5 NA TRBV25-1 CASSRPGVEETQYF
NA 16 TRBJ2-3 TRBD2 TRBV10-2 CASSERLAGGRHTQYF
NA 15 TRBJ1-1 TRBD1 TRBV9 CASSPTGTGFTEAFF
NA 16 TRBJ2-1 NA TRBV14 CASSQGRGPQYNEQFF
NA 15 TRBJ2-3 TRBD2 TRBV9 CASGAGAPGADTQYF
NA 13 TRBJ2-1 TRBD1 TRBV28 CASSFQANSGGVF
NA 13 TRBJ1-1 NA TRBV7-2 CASSPPVNTEAFF
NA 14 TRBJ1-4 TRBD1 TRBV6-5 CASSFGQENEKLFF
few 18 TRBJ1-1 TRBD1 TRBV14 CASSQTGRFGTGGTEAFF
NA 17 TRBJ1-5 TRBD1 TRBV19 CASSILAGGGGDQPQHF
once 16 TRBJ2-7 TRBD1 TRBV27 CASSWSGTGGSYEQYF
few 15 TRBJ1-4 NA TRBV5-1 CASSLSPGAGEKLFF
NA 14 TRBJ1-5 TRBD1 TRBV5-6 CASSSGQYNQPQHF
NA 14 TRBJ1-1 NA TRBV7-9 CASSLVRGDTEAFF
NA 14 TRBJ2-3 NA TRBV6-5 CASTPGYPPDTQYF
NA 12 TRBJ2-6 NA TRBV19 CASSVQKGVLTF
NA 12 TRBJ1-2 NA TRBV6-5 CASSNRVEGYTF
NA 14 TRBJ2-1 NA TRBV5-1 CASKRERQYNEQFF
few 14 TRBJ1-2 NA TRBV14 CASSQDRGDYGYTF